The 12 T cell receptor beta chains listed next were all sequenced from one sample in a study of T cells in Graves' hyperthyroidism and ophthalmopathy (dated by TCRdb to the late 2010s). Libraries were made using multiplex PCR. These reads were obtained on an Illumina HiSeq 2000. Amplification of TCR beta CDR3 regions was carried out from RNA transcripts. The TCR CDR3 was subjected to a first round of RT-PCR using the HTBI primer set and the Qiagen OneStep RT-PCR kit. Clones were called with MiXCR by TCRdb after fastp trimmed the public reads at Q25, and only in-frame beta chains were retained. Records with the same CDR3 protein are collapsed into one entry carrying the most frequent genes and DNA. The sample data list hundreds of thousands of distinct CDR3 sequences, and approximately 13% of these were observed just once. The top ten constitute over 8.5% of the sample. The sequencing input was blood. These TCRs come from a woman under 30 with Graves' hyperthyroidism.

The DNA for the CDR3 is TGCGCCAGCAGTTTCCGGGCAGATACGCAGTATTTT. The encoded protein is CASSFRADTQYF. This chain joins TRBV4-3 and TRBJ2-3; no definite D call. Germline V gene data show CDR1 as LGHNA and CDR2 as YSLEER. The CDR3 sequence is 12 residues long. The germline V and J ends were trimmed by 6 bases and 4 bases, with 8 bases remaining between them.

This clonotype showed up many times. The J gene is TRBJ2-5, the V gene TRBV20-1; D not certain. Trimming pared 3 bases from V and 0 bases from J, leaving 11 bases between. This CDR3 spans 14 amino acids. Germline V CDR1 and CDR2: DFQATT, SNEGSKA (reference sequence). CDR3 region: CSARGVENQETQYF. CDR3 DNA sequence: TGCAGTGCTAGGGGCGTGGAGAACCAAGAGACCCAGTACTTC.

This clonotype has a count of ten or more. The V and J genes are TRBV20-1 and TRBJ2-7; 8 bases map to TRBD2. V gave up 6 bases and J gave up 1 base; unmatched junction bases: 5. Germline V gives CDR1 DFQATT, CDR2 SNEGSKA (reference sequence). CDR3 length: 13 residues. The CDR3 DNA follows: TGCAGTGCCGAGCGGGAGTCGTCCTACGAGCAGTACTTC. Translated, it gives CSAERESSYEQYF.

This clonotype was seen repeatedly, ten times or more. The V call is TRBV18, the J call TRBJ1-1; D is perhaps TRBD1 (6 bases). The germline V gene encodes CDR1 KGHSH and CDR2 LQKENI. Deletions cut 3 bases from V and 1 base from J, with 12 bases between. The CDR3 has 15 amino acids. The CDR3 sequence is CASSPEGHWNTEAFF. CDR3 nucleotide sequence: TGTGCCAGCTCACCGGAGGGACACTGGAACACTGAAGCTTTCTTT.

The CDR3 loop reads CASSLAGADEQFF. In DNA, the CDR3 is TGTGCCAGCAGTTTAGCGGGGGCCGATGAGCAGTTCTTC. The chain combines TRBV6-2 or TRBV6-3 with TRBJ2-1, with TRBD2 matching over 9 bases. CDR3 length: 13 amino acids. J lost 8 bases, V lost 4 bases, and 3 bases had no gene match. Germline V gene lookup returns CDR1 MNHEY and CDR2 SVGEGT.

This clonotype has ten or more counts. V gene TRBV11-2 combines with J gene TRBJ2-3, with no clear D. Trimming took off 1 base at V and 8 bases at J, with 1 base between the two ends. The CDR3 length is 10 residues. CDR1 and CDR2 (germline): SGHAT, FQNNGV. The CDR3 loop is CASSLATQYF. The CDR3 nucleotides read TGTGCCAGCAGCTTAGCTACGCAGTATTTT.

This clonotype was seen many times. The J gene is TRBJ2-1, the V gene TRBV6-1; 8 bases are shared with TRBD2. The CDR3 sequence is 15 residues long. Germline values: CDR1 MNHNS, CDR2 SASEGT. V shed 6 bases, J shed 9 bases, and the junction held 13 bases outside the gene matches. The CDR3 spells CASSELAAQRSEQFF. CDR3 DNA sequence: TGTGCCAGCAGCGAACTAGCGGCCCAAAGGAGTGAGCAGTTCTTC.

In this sample, this clonotype turned up many times. The gene calls are TRBV28 and TRBJ2-5, with TRBD1 matching 9 bases. The CDR3 length is 15 residues. The germline V gene encodes CDR1 MDHEN and CDR2 SYDVKM. J gave up 5 bases and V 3 bases, and 7 bases lay outside the gene matches. The CDR3 DNA reads as TGTGCCAGCAGTTTTGGGACAGGGCAGGAGGAGACCCAGTACTTC. Encoded protein: CASSFGTGQEETQYF.

This clonotype was seen repeatedly, ten times or more. The V call is TRBV27, the J call TRBJ2-1; 8 bases map to TRBD2. V lost 3 bases to trimming and J lost 2 bases; unmatched junction nucleotides: 3. CDR1 MNHEY and CDR2 SMNVEV come from the germline V gene (reference sequence). This CDR3 contains 15 residues. The chain's CDR3 is CASSLTSETYNEQFF. The CDR3 DNA is TGTGCCAGCAGTTTGACTAGCGAGACCTACAATGAGCAGTTCTTC.

Of note for this clonotype: Germline is not matched at one junction end, which may reflect a read error. The chain recombines TRBV15 with TRBJ2-3; 9 positions agree with TRBD1. The CDR3 runs 15 residues. Germline V CDR1 and CDR2: LNHNV, YYDKDF (reference sequence). Written as DNA, the CDR3 is TGTGCCGCCAGCAGCCGGACAGGGGACGCAGATACGCAGTATTTT. Translating it yields CAASSRTGDADTQYF. Full variable domain (missing parts from reference TRBV15 and TRBJ2-3): DAMVIQNPRYQVTQFGKPVTLSCSQTLNHNVMYWYQQKSSQAPKLLFHYYDKDFNNEADTPDNFQSRRPNTSFCFLDIRSPGLGDTAMYLCAASSRTGDADTQYFGPGTRLTVL.

The V call is TRBV12-3 or TRBV12-4, the J call TRBJ2-7, with TRBD2 matching over 7 bases. The CDR3 is 13 amino acids. J was trimmed by 6 bases and V by 7 bases; bases with no gene match: 9. The CDR3 sequence: CASTQETSVEQYF. The CDR3 coding sequence is TGTGCCAGCACCCAAGAAACTAGCGTCGAGCAGTACTTC.

At least ten counts were recorded for this clonotype. The chain combines TRBV7-6 with TRBJ2-3; D possibly corresponds to TRBD2 (6 bases). CDR3 length: 15 amino acids. Germline CDR1 and CDR2: SGHVS and FNYEAQ. The V end lost 5 bases, the J end lost 0 bases, and 12 bases lay between the germline ends. The DNA for the CDR3 is TGTGCCAGCAGCGACCTCGGGGGTAGCACAGATACGCAGTATTTT. Protein: CASSDLGGSTDTQYF.